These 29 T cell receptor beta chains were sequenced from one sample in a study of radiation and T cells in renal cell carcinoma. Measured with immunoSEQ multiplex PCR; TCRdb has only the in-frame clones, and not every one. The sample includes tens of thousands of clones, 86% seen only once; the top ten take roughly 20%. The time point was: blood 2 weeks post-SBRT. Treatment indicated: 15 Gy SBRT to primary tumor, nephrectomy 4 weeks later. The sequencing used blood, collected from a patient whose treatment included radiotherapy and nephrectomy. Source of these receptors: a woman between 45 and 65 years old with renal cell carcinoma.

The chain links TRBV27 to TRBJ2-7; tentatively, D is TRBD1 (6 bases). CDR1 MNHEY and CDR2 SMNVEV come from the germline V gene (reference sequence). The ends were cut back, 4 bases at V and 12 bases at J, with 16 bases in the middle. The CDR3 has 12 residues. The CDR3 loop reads CASSSGQTPPYF. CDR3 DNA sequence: TGTGCCAGCAGTTCAGGACAGACCCCACCGTACTTC.

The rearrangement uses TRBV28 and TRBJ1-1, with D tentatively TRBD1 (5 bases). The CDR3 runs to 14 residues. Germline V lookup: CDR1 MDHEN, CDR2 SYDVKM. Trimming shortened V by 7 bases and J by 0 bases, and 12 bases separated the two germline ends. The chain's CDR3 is CASTVGHLNTEAFF. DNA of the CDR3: TGTGCCAGCACAGTCGGACACCTGAACACTGAAGCTTTCTTT.

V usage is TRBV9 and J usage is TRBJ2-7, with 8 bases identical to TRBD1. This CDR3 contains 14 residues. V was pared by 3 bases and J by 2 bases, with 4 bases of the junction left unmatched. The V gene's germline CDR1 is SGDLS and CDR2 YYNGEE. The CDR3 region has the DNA TGTGCCAGCAGCGCGGGACAGGCACCCTACGAGCAGTACTTC. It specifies CASSAGQAPYEQYF.

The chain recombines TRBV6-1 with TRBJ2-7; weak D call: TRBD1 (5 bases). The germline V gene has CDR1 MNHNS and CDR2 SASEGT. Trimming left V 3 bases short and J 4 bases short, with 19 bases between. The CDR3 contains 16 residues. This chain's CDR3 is CASSDERAQGRYEQYF. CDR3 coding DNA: TGTGCCAGCAGTGATGAAAGGGCCCAGGGAAGGTACGAGCAGTACTTC.

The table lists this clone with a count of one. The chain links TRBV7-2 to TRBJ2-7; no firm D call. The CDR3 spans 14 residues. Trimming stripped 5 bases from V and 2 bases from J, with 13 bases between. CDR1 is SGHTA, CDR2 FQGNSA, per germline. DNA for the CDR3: TGTGCCAGCAGCCCCCCTGACGGTCCCTACGAGCAGTACTTC. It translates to CASSPPDGPYEQYF.

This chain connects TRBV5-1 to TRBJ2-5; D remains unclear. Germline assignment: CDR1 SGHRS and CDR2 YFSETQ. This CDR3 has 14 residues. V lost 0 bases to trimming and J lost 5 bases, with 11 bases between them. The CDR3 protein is CASSLAPAVETQYF. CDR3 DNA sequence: TGCGCCAGCAGCTTGGCCCCTGCTGTCGAGACCCAGTACTTC.

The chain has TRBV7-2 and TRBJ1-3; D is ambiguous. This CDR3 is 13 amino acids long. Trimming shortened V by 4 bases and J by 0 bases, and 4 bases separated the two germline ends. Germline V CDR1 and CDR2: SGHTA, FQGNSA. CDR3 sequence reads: CASSSRSGNTIYF. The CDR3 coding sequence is TGTGCCAGCAGCTCCCGCTCTGGAAACACCATATATTTT.

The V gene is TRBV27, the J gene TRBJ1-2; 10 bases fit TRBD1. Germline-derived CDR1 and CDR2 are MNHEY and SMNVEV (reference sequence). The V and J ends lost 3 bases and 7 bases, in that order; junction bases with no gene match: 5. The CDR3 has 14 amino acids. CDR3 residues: CASSLRQGARGYTF. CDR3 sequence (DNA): TGTGCCAGCAGTTTGAGACAGGGGGCGCGTGGCTACACCTTC.

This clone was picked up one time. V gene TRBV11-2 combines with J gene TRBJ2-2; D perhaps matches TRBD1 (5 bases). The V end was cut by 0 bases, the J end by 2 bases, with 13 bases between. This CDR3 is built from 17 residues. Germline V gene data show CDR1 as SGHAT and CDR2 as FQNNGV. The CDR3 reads CASSLDGAGGNTGELFF. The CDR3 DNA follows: TGTGCCAGCAGCTTAGATGGGGCAGGCGGTAACACCGGGGAGCTGTTTTTT.

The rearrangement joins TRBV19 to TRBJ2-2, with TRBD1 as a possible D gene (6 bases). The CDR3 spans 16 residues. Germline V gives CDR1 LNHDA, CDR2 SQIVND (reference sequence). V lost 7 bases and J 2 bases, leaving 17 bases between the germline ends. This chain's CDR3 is CASTEGPQGNTGELFF. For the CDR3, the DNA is TGTGCCAGTACCGAGGGCCCACAGGGAAACACCGGGGAGCTGTTTTTT.

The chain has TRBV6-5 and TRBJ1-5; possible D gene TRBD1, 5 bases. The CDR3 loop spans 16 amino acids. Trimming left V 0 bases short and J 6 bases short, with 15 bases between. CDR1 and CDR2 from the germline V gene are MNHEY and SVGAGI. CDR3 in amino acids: CASSYSTGGRVQPQHF. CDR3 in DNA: TGTGCCAGCAGTTACTCGACGGGGGGACGGGTTCAGCCCCAGCATTTT.

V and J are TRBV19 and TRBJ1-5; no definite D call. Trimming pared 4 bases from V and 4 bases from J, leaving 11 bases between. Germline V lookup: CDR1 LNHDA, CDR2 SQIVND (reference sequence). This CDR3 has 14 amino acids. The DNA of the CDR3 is TGTGCCAGTAGTACTCGATGGGGAAATCAGCCCCAGCATTTT. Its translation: CASSTRWGNQPQHF. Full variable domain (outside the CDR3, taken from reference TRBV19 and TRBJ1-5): DGGITQSPKYLFRKEGQNVTLSCEQNLNHDAMYWYRQDPGQGLRLIYYSQIVNDFQKGDIAEGYSVSREKKESFPLTVTSAQKNPTAFYLCASSTRWGNQPQHFGDGTRLSIL.

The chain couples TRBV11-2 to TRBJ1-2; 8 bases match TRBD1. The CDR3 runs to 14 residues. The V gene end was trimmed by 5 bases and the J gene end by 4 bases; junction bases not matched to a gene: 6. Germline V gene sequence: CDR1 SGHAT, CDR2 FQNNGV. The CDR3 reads CASSNRGEGYGYTF. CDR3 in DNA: TGTGCCAGCAGCAACAGGGGGGAGGGCTATGGCTACACCTTC.

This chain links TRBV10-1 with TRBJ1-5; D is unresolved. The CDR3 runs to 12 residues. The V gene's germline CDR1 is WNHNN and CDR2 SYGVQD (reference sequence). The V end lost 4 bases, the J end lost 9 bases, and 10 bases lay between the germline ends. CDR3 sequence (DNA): TGCGCCAGCAGTGCGGGGAGTAGGCCCCAGCATTTT. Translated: CASSAGSRPQHF.

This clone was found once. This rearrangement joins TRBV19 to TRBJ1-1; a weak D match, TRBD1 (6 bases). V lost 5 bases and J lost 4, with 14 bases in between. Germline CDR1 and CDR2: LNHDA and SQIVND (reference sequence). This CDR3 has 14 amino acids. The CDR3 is CASSRQGGGTEAFF. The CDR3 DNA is TGTGCCAGTAGTCGGCAGGGAGGGGGCACTGAAGCTTTCTTT.

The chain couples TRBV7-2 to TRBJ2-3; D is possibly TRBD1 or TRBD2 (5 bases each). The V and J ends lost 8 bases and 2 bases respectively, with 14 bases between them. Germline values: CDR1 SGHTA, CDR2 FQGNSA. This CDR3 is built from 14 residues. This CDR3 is CASLVGRNTDTQYF. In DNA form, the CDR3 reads TGTGCCAGCCTGGTGGGACGGAACACAGATACGCAGTATTTT.

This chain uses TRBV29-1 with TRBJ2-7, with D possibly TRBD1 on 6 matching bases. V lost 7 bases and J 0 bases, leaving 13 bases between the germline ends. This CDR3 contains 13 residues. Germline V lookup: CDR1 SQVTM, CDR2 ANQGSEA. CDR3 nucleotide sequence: TGCAGCGCCCGGACAGTAAACTCCTACGAGCAGTACTTC. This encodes CSARTVNSYEQYF.

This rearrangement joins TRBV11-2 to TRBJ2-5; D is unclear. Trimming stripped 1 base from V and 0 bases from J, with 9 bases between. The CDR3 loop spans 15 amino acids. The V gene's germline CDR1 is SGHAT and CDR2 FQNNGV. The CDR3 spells CASSLVGWDQETQYF. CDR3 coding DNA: TGTGCCAGCAGCTTAGTGGGTTGGGACCAAGAGACCCAGTACTTC.

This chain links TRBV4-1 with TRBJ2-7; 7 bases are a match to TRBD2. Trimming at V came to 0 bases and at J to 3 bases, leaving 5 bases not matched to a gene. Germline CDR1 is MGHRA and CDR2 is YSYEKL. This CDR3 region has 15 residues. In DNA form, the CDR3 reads TGCGCCAGCAGCCAAGACTTGGCGGGAGTCTACGAGCAGTACTTC. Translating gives CASSQDLAGVYEQYF.

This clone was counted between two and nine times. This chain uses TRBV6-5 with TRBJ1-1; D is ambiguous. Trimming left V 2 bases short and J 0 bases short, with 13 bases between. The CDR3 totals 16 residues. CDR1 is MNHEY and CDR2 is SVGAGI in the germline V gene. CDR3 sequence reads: CASSYNSPRVNTEAFF. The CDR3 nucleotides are TGTGCCAGCAGTTACAATTCACCTCGGGTGAACACTGAAGCTTTCTTT.

The CDR3 loop reads CASSQDPQINTEAFF. The CDR3 nucleotides read TGCGCCAGCAGCCAAGATCCCCAGATTAACACTGAAGCTTTCTTT. V gene TRBV4-3 combines with J gene TRBJ1-1, with D hard to call. This CDR3 has 15 residues. Trimming shortened V by 0 bases and J by 2 bases, and 10 bases separated the two germline ends. The germline V gene has CDR1 LGHNA and CDR2 YSLEER.

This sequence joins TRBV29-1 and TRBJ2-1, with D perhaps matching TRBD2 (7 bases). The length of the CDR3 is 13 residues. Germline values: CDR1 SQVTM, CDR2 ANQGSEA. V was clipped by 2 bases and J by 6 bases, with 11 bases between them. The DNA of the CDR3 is TGCAGCGTTGAATTGGGGGGGGCCAATGAGCAGTTCTTC. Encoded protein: CSVELGGANEQFF.

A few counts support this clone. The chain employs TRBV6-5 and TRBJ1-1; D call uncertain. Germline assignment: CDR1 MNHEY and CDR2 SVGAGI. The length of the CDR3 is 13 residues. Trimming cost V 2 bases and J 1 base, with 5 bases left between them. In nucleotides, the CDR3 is TGTGCCAGCAGTTACGATCCGAACACTGAAGCTTTCTTT. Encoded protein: CASSYDPNTEAFF.

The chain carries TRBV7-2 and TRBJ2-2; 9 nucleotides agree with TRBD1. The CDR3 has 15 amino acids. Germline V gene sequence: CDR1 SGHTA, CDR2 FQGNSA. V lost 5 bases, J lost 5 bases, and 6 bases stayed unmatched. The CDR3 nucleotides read TGTGCCAGCAGCCCGGGACAGGGAGGGACCGGGGAGCTGTTTTTT. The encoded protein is CASSPGQGGTGELFF.

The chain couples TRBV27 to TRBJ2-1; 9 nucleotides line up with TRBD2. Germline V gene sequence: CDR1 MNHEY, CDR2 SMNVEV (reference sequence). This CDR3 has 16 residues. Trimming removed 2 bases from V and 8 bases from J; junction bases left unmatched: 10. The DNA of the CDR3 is TGTGCCAGCAGTTTAGGGCGGGGGGGCAGAATGGATGAGCAGTTCTTC. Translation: CASSLGRGGRMDEQFF.

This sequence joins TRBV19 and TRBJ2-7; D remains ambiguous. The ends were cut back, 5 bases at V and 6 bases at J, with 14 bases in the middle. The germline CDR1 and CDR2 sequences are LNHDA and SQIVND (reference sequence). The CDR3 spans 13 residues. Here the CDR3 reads CASSPLGSGEQYF. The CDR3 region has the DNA TGTGCCAGTAGTCCTTTGGGGTCGGGCGAGCAGTACTTC.

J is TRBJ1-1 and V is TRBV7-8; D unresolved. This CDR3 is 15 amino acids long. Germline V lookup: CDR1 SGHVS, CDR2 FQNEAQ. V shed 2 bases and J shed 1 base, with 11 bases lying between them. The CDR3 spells CASSLRPGENTEAFF. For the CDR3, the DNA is TGTGCCAGCAGCTTAAGACCGGGAGAGAACACTGAAGCTTTCTTT.

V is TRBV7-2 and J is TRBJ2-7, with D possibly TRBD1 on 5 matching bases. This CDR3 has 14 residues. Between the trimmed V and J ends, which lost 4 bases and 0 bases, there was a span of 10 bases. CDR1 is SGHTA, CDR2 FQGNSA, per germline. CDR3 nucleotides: TGTGCCAGCAGCTCCAGCCAGGGCTCCTACGAGCAGTACTTC. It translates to CASSSSQGSYEQYF.

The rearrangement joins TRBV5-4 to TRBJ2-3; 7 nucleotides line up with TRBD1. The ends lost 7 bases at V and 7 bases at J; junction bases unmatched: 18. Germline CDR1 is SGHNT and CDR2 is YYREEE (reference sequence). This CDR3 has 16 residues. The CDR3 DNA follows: TGTGCCAGCCGGGCAGGCAGGGGGTACGGGATTAATACGCAGTATTTT. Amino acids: CASRAGRGYGINTQYF.